The TCR beta chain described here comes from a study of cytomegalovirus exposure and HLA in healthy donors (dated by TCRdb to 2015 to 2018). Broadly, across the study: The 500 to 800 repertoires of the first cohort and the 95 to 150 validation repertoires were produced on the same platform, according to a later analysis. The study aimed to test whether signatures of past pathogen exposure could be identified by cataloging public T cell receptors. A separate validation cohort of over 95 different subjects was used in addition to the roughly 670-subject first cohort. To predict cytomegalovirus infection status, the study brought together high-throughput TCR immunosequencing, statistical association of individual TCRs with disease status, and machine learning. Broader findings and caveats from the paper: A later analysis lacked HLA typing for the validation cohort, so it scored co-occurrence in that cohort across all 120 repertoires. A total of fewer than 200 TCR beta chains were listed by the study as associated with cytomegalovirus. It was suggested by the authors that the approach could potentially be generalized to other disease states and immunological phenotypes. Across donors, most TCR sequences were observed very rarely, whereas some public TCRs were present in many individuals. The classifier was reported to diagnose cytomegalovirus status with high specificity and sensitivity in both the original cohort and the validation cohort. In vitro tests confirmed that three of the cytomegalovirus-associated TCR beta chains recognize cytomegalovirus antigens. In a later analysis, TCRs clustered in the first cohort were found to also tend to co-occur in the roughly 130 validation repertoires, with 94% of cluster scores above 0.

The library was produced with the immunoSEQ multiplex PCR assay. The original methods were these. A statistical classification framework was developed to diagnose cytomegalovirus status using the catalog of TCR beta chain sequences. Held by TCRdb, this immuneACCESS table contains in-frame sequences only and omits some clones. Under half of the omission traces to an unresolved V gene where checked; the cause of the rest is unknown. Clone size and V and J calls were adopted from that table, with D and trimming inferred from the DNA. The sample table records over 200,000 clones; roughly 80% of these occur just once. The biggest ten clones account for 4.5% to 6% of the sample. Separate from the approximately 700-subject first cohort, the validation cohort of some 130 subjects was the group to which the donors belonged. About this clone: No antigen is known for it. Base qualities are missing; no much larger clone stands one base away.

The germline V gene (reference sequence) supplies CDR1 LNHNV and CDR2 YYDKDF. From its cysteine to its phenylalanine, the CDR3 spans 15 amino acids. Solely the CDR3 DNA is kept, with 45 bases framed from the first base. V is clipped by 5 bases and J by 1 base, and the sequence between their germline boundaries is 14 bases long. This sequence uses TRBV15 and TRBJ1-2; tentative D gene TRBD1, with 5 bases matching. Sequencing used PBMCs. This receptor was taken from a woman between 18 and 30 years old in good health and CMV-seronegative. This receptor has the CDR3 CATSAPGPLNYGYTF. The bases read TGTGCCACCAGCGCCCCGGGACCCCTTAACTATGGCTACACCTTC.